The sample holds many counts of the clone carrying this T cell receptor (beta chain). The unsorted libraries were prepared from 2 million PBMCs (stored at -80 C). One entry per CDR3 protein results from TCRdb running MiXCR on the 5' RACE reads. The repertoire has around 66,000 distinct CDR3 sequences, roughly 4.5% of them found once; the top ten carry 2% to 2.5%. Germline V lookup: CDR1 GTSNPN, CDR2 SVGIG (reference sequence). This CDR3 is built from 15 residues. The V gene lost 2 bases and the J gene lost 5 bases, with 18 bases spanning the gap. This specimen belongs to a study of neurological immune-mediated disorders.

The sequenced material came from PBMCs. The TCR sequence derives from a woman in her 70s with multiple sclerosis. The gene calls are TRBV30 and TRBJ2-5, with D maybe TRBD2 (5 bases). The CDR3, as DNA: TGTGCCTGGAGTTCCTACCCGATCGGGGAGGAGACCCAGTACTTC. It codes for CAWSSYPIGEETQYF.